This T cell receptor beta chain was sequenced in a study of response to subunit inactivated influenza vaccine. TCRdb ran MiXCR on the RT-PCR reads and lists one entry per CDR3 protein. The data hold 500,000 to 600,000 distinct CDR3 sequences, with 10% to 15% observed a single time. This clonotype was counted ten times or more. Germline V gene lookup returns CDR1 MNHNS and CDR2 SASEGT. The J segment lost 2 bases and the V segment lost 5 bases, leaving 5 bases of the junction unmatched. The CDR3 contains 15 residues. V is TRBV6-1 and J is TRBJ2-7, with 11 bases matching TRBD1. The receptor's source is a man aged 50-59 years who received an inactivated influenza vaccine. Here the sequenced sample was PBMCs from blood, taken more than 35 days after vaccination. Here the CDR3 reads CASSRGQGVTYEQYF. CDR3 coding DNA: TGTGCCAGCAGTAGGGGACAGGGGGTTACCTACGAGCAGTACTTC.